The sequence of this TCR beta chain was determined in a study of beta chain features in type 1 diabetes. Only a few counts were recorded for this clone. Its specificity is unknown. In all sorted populations, purity surpassed 95%. Study-level findings and limits: Small HLA sub-analyses could not settle whether HLA shapes TCRB rearrangement. Among all four CD4+ subsets, Type 1 diabetes patients had TCRB CDR3s that were moderately but significantly shorter.

Since all of the isolated RNA was reverse transcribed, expressed TCRB transcripts were what got sequenced. The study sequenced naive, central memory and regulatory T cell samples to an average of about 3.5 million reads. Clones were read by immunoSEQ multiplex PCR, and TCRdb kept only the in-frame ones, dropping some. The sample includes 200,000 to 250,000 clones, around a quarter seen only once; the top ten take around 4%. The sample taken for sequencing was central memory CD4+ T cells from blood. The receptor was isolated from a man aged 25-45 years in good health.

CDR3 in amino acids: CASSLSGALADTQYF. The DNA of the CDR3 is TGTGCCAGCAGCTTATCGGGGGCACTAGCAGATACGCAGTATTTT. V and J are TRBV7-8 and TRBJ2-3; D possibly uses TRBD1 or TRBD2 (6 bases each). The germline CDR1 and CDR2 sequences are SGHVS and FQNEAQ. V was clipped by 2 bases and J by 4 bases, with 13 bases between them. The CDR3 spans 15 residues. Looking up the rest from reference TRBV7-8 and TRBJ2-3 gives the full variable domain: GAGVSQSPRYKVAKRGQDVALRCDPISGHVSLFWYQQALGQGPEFLTYFQNEAQLDKSGLPSDRFFAERPEGSVSTLKIQRTQQEDSAVYLCASSLSGALADTQYFGPGTRLTVL.